These T cell receptor beta chains were read from a single sample in a study of blood T cell repertoires in COVID-19. Sequenced by immunoSEQ multiplex PCR; TCRdb stores in-frame clones only, minus some. The sample has around 200,000 clones, around 90% seen once. Sequencing was done on a sample of PBMCs or T cells enriched from blood (not recorded which). All receptors derive from a man in his thirties or forties who had recovered from COVID-19. Each CDR3 is given with its conserved first and last residue. The order of the fields is V gene, CDR3 protein.

V gene: TRBV18
CDR3 protein: CASSRTPGLNEQFF

V gene: TRBV4-3
CDR3 protein: CASSHLGISTDTQYF

V gene: TRBV27
CDR3 protein: CASSRIRDRANPYGYTF

V gene: TRBV30
CDR3 protein: CAWGPGGRGNTGELFF

V gene: TRBV24-1
CDR3 protein: CATSGGENYGYTF

V gene: TRBV7-6
CDR3 protein: CASSLASGGSNTGELFF

V gene: TRBV19
CDR3 protein: CASSSLGVGNQPQHF

V gene: TRBV27
CDR3 protein: CASSRTVSGNTIYF

V gene: TRBV11-3
CDR3 protein: CASSLGTRSYNEQFF

V gene: TRBV13
CDR3 protein: CASSLGPGLAGDEQYF

V gene: TRBV4-1
CDR3 protein: CASSQAPRGEQFF

V gene: TRBV29-1
CDR3 protein: CSVADQETQYF

V gene: TRBV4-1
CDR3 protein: CASSQGQGERSTDTQYF

V gene: TRBV10-3
CDR3 protein: CAISEPDGRGTGELFF

V gene: TRBV6-6
CDR3 protein: CASSYSSGSYEQYF

V gene: TRBV25-1
CDR3 protein: CASSDLTVGETQYF

V gene: TRBV15
CDR3 protein: CATSGNRGHHLSSTDTQYF

V gene: TRBV10-3
CDR3 protein: CAIRGGGTGDNQPQHF

V gene: TRBV7-9
CDR3 protein: CASSSSSGTGSYEQYF

V gene: TRBV28
CDR3 protein: CASSLRTNDEQYF

V gene: TRBV6-5
CDR3 protein: CASSRPDRGHEQYF

V gene: TRBV6-1
CDR3 protein: CASSPLQGHNYGYTF

V gene: TRBV4-1
CDR3 protein: CASSQGLAGVGYEQYF

V gene: TRBV9
CDR3 protein: CASSGQGETNEKLFF

V gene: TRBV9
CDR3 protein: CASSPRTGYQETQYF

V gene: TRBV19
CDR3 protein: CASSPNRSSGNTIYF

V gene: TRBV6-1
CDR3 protein: CASSEGDRGNGYTF

V gene: TRBV6-2/TRBV6-3
CDR3 protein: CASSYSSGTGLTQPQHF

V gene: TRBV5-1
CDR3 protein: CASSPGTGARETQYF

V gene: TRBV5-1
CDR3 protein: CASSLGHTDRGSYNEQFF

V gene: TRBV18
CDR3 protein: CASSPGTGERTEAFF

V gene: TRBV2
CDR3 protein: CASSLQGALQPQHF

V gene: TRBV18
CDR3 protein: CASSQSGGRDTEAFF

V gene: TRBV11-2
CDR3 protein: CASSSIRDSLYEQYF

V gene: TRBV19
CDR3 protein: CASSISAGTSGGAETQYF

V gene: TRBV5-4
CDR3 protein: CASSLAIGQNYGYTF

V gene: TRBV5-1
CDR3 protein: CASSKLGLVAKNIQYF

V gene: TRBV30
CDR3 protein: CAWSPGNNSPLHF

V gene: TRBV7-8
CDR3 protein: CASSLGGTGSAGELFF

V gene: TRBV10-2
CDR3 protein: CASSGRPPRKENEQFF

V gene: TRBV7-9
CDR3 protein: CASSRDRGPGYTF

V gene: TRBV4-1
CDR3 protein: CASSHPMRKKNTEAFF

V gene: TRBV4-3
CDR3 protein: CASSQDFEGVGTEAFF

V gene: TRBV11-3
CDR3 protein: CASSLSRESYNEQFF

V gene: TRBV28
CDR3 protein: CASSFLQGINEQFF

V gene: TRBV5-4
CDR3 protein: CASSWQQGEQYF

V gene: TRBV5-8
CDR3 protein: CASSRGLAGYNEQFF

V gene: TRBV2
CDR3 protein: CASSTQGANSPLHF

V gene: TRBV29-1
CDR3 protein: CSAQGRGLEEKLFF

V gene: TRBV9
CDR3 protein: CASSVGQGGQPQHF

V gene: TRBV7-6
CDR3 protein: CASSLGDYRTNEKLFF

V gene: TRBV7-8
CDR3 protein: CASSLVRRGNEAFF

V gene: TRBV5-1
CDR3 protein: CASSQLDDTQYF

V gene: TRBV7-9
CDR3 protein: CASSRQPGTDMNTEAFF

V gene: TRBV9
CDR3 protein: CASSVRPGTASYEQYF

V gene: TRBV19
CDR3 protein: CASSILTGDHPLHF

V gene: TRBV5-1
CDR3 protein: CASSLGTSGETQYF

V gene: TRBV19
CDR3 protein: CAIRQGSDTGELFF

V gene: TRBV14
CDR3 protein: CASSRKQGTNEKLFF

V gene: TRBV4-3
CDR3 protein: CASSQGPGDQETQYF